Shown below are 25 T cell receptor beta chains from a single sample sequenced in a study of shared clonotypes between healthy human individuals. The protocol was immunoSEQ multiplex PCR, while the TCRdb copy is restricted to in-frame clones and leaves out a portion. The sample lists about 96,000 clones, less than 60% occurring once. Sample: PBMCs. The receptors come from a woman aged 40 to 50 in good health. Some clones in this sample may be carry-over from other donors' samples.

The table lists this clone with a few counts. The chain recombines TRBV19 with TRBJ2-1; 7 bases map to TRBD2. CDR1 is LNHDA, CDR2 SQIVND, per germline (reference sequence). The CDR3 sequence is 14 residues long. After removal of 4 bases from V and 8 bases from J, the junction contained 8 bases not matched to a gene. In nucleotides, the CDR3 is TGTGCCAGTAGTACCCCGGGACTATCGTATGAGCAGTTCTTC. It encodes CASSTPGLSYEQFF.

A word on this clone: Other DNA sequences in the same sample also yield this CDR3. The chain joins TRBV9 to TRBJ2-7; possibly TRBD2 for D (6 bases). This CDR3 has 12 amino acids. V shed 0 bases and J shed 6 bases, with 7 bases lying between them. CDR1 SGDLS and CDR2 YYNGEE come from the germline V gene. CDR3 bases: TGTGCCAGCAGCGTAGTGGGGGGCGAGCAGTACTTC. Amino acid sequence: CASSVVGGEQYF. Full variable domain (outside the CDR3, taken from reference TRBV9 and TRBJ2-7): DSGVTQTPKHLITATGQRVTLRCSPRSGDLSVYWYQQSLDQGLQFLIQYYNGEERAKGNILERFSAQQFPDLHSELNLSSLELGDSALYFCASSVVGGEQYFGPGTRLTVT.

The CDR3 reads CASIAGLAALLYF. CDR3 bases: TGTGCCAGCATCGCCGGGCTAGCGGCACTTTTGTACTTC. The chain joins TRBV2 to TRBJ2-7; TRBD2 matches at 7 bases. J lost 12 bases, V lost 7 bases, and 15 bases had no gene match. This CDR3 comprises 13 residues. Germline CDR1 and CDR2: SNHLY and FYNNEI.

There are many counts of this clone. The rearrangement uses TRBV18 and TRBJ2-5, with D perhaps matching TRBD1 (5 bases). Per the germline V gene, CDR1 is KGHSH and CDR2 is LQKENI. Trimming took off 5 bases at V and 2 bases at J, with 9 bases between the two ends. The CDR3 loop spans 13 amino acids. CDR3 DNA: TGTGCCAGCTCATCAAGACAGCAAGAGACCCAGTACTTC. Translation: CASSSRQQETQYF.

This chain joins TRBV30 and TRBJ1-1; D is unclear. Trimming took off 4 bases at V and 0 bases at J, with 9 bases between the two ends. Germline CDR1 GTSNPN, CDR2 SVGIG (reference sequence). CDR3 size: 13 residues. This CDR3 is CAWKVGLNTEAFF. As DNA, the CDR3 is TGTGCCTGGAAGGTTGGGTTGAACACTGAAGCTTTCTTT.

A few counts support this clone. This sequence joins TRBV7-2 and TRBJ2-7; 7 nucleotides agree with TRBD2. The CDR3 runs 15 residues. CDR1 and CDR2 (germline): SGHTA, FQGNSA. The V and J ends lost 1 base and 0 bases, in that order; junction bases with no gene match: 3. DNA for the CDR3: TGTGCCAGCAGCTTAGGGGGCGGGAGCTCCTACGAGCAGTACTTC. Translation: CASSLGGGSSYEQYF.

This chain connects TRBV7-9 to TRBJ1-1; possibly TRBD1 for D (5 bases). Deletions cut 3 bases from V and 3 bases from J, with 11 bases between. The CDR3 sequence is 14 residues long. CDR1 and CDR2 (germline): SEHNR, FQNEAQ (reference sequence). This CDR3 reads CASSLGQGDTEAFF. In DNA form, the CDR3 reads TGTGCCAGCAGCTTGGGGCAGGGTGACACTGAAGCTTTCTTT.

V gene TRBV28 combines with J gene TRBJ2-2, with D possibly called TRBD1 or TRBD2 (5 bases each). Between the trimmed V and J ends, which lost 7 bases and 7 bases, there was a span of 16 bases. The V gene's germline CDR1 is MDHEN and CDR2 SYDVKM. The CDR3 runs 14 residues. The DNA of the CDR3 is TGTGCCAGCACCTATGGGGGAGTCAGCGGGGAGCTGTTTTTT. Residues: CASTYGGVSGELFF.

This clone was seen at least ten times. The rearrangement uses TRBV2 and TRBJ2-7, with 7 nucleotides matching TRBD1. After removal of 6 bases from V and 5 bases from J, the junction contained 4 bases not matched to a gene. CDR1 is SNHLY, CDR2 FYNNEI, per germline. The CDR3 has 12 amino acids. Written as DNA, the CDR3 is TGTGCCAGCAGGGGAGACAGGGACGAGCAGTACTTC. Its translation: CASRGDRDEQYF.

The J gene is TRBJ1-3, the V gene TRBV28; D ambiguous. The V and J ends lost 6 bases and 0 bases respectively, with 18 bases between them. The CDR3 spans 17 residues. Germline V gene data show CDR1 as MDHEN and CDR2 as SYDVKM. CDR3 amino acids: CASSLVWGLRSGNTIYF. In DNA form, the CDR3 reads TGTGCCAGCAGCCTCGTATGGGGTTTGCGCTCTGGAAACACCATATATTTT.

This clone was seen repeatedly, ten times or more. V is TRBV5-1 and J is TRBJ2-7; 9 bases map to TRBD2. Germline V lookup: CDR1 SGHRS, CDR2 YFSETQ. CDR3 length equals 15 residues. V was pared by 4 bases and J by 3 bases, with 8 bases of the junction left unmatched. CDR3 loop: CASSLSGSTNYEQYF. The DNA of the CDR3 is TGCGCCAGCAGCCTTAGCGGGAGTACCAACTACGAGCAGTACTTC.

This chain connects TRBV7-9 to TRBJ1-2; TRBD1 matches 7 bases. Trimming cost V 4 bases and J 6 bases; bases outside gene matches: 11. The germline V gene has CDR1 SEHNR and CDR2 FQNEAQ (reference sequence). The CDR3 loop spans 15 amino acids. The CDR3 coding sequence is TGTGCCAGCAGCTCTGACAGGGTCTTAGGGGATGGCTACACCTTC. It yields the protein CASSSDRVLGDGYTF.

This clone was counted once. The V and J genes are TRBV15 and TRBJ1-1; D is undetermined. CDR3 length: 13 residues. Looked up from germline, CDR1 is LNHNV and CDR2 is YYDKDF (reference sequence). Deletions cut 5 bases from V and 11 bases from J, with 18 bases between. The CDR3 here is CATSRKLRSEAFF. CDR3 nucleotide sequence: TGTGCCACCAGCCGAAAACTTAGGTCAGAGGCTTTCTTT.

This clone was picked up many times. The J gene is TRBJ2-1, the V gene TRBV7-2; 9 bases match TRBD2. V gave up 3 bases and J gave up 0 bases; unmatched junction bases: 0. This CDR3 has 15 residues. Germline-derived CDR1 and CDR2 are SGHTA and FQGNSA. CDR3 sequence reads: CASSFSGSSYNEQFF. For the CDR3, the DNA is TGTGCCAGCAGCTTTAGCGGGAGCTCCTACAATGAGCAGTTCTTC.

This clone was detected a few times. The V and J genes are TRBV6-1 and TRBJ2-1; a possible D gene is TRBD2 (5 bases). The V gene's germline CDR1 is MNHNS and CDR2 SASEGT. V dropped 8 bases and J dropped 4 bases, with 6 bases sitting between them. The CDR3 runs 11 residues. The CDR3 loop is CASGGYNEQFF. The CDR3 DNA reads TGTGCCAGCGGAGGATACAATGAGCAGTTCTTC.

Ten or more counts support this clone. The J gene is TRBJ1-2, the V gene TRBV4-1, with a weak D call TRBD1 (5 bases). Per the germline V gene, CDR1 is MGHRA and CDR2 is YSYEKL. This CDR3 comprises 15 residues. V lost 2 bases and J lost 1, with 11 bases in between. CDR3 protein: CASSQTGTLNYGYTF. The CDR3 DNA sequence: TGCGCCAGCAGCCAAACCGGGACCCTTAACTATGGCTACACCTTC.

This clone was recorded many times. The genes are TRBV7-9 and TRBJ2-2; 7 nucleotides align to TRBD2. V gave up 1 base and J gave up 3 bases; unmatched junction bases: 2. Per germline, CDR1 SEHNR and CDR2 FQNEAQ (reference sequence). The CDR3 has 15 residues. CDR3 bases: TGTGCCAGCAGCTTAGGCACTAGCGACACCGGGGAGCTGTTTTTT. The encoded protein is CASSLGTSDTGELFF. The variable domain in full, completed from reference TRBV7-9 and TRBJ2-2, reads DTGVSQNPRHKITKRGQNVTFRCDPISEHNRLYWYRQTLGQGPEFLTYFQNEAQLEKSRLLSDRFSAERPKGSFSTLEIQRTEQGDSAMYLCASSLGTSDTGELFFGEGSRLTVL.

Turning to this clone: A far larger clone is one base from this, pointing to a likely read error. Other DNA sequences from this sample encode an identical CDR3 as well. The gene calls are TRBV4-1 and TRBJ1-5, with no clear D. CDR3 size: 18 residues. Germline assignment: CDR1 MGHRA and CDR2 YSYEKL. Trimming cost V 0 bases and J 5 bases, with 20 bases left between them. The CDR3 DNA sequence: TGCGCCAGCAGCCAAGAGGCGGTCGGGGAAGGTGAGGATCAGCCCCAGCATTTT. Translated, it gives CASSQEAVGEGEDQPQHF.

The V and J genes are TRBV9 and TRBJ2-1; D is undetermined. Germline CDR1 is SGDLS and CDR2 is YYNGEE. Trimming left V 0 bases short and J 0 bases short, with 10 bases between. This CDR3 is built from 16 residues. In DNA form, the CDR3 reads TGTGCCAGCAGCGTAGTCCCCATCAGCTCCTACAATGAGCAGTTCTTC. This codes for CASSVVPISSYNEQFF.

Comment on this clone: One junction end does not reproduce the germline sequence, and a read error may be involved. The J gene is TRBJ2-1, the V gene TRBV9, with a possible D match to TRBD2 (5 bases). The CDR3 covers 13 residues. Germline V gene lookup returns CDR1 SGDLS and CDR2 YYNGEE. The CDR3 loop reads CASSVGDLGERFF. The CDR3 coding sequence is TGTGCCAGCAGCGTAGGGGATCTTGGGGAGCGGTTCTTC. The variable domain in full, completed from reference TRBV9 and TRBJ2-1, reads DSGVTQTPKHLITATGQRVTLRCSPRSGDLSVYWYQQSLDQGLQFLIQYYNGEERAKGNILERFSAQQFPDLHSELNLSSLELGDSALYFCASSVGDLGERFFGPGTRLTVL.

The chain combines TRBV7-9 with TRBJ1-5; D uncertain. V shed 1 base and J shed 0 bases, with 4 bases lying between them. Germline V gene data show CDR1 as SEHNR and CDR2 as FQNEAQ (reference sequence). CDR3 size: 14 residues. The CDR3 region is CASSLVTSNQPQHF. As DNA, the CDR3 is TGTGCCAGCAGCTTAGTTACTAGCAATCAGCCCCAGCATTTT.

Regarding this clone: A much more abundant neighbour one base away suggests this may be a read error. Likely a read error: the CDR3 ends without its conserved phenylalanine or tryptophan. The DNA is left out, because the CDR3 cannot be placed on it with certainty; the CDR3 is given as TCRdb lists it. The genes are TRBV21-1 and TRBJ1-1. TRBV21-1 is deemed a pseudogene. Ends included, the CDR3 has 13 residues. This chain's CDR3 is CASSKVDNTGASL.

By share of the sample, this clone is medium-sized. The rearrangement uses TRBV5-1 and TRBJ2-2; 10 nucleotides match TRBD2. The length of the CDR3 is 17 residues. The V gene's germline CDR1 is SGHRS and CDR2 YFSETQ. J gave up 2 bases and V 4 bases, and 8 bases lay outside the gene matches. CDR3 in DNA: TGCGCCAGCAGCGCAGAACTAGCGGGACAAAACACCGGGGAGCTGTTTTTT. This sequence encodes CASSAELAGQNTGELFF.

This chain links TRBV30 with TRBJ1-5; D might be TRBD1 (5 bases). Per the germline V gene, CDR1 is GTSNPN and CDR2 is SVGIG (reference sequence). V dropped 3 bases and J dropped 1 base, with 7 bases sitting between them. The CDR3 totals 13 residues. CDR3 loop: CAWRRDSNQPQHF. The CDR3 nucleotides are TGTGCCTGGAGAAGGGACAGCAATCAGCCCCAGCATTTT.

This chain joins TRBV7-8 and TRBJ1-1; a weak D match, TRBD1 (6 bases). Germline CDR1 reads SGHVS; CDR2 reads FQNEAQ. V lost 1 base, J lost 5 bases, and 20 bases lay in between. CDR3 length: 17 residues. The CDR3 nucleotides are TGTGCCAGCAGCTTAGAGGGGACACCCACCTCGGGTACTGAAGCTTTCTTT. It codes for CASSLEGTPTSGTEAFF.